Listed here are 21 T cell receptor beta chains from one sample, sequenced in a study of cytomegalovirus exposure and HLA in healthy donors. 60 Vbeta and 13 Jbeta primers were used in PCR. The protocol was immunoSEQ multiplex PCR, while the TCRdb copy is restricted to in-frame clones and leaves out a portion. The sample comprises 70,000 to 80,000 clones, less than 80% of which are singletons, and 8% to 9.5% rests with the top ten. The material sequenced was PBMCs. The origin of the receptors is a middle-aged woman in good health and CMV-seropositive.

The CDR3 sequence is CASSLASGYSGTGELFF. CDR3 bases: TGCGCCAGCAGCTTGGCCTCAGGGTATAGCGGCACCGGGGAGCTGTTTTTT. The rearrangement joins TRBV5-1 to TRBJ2-2; perhaps TRBD2 as D (6 bases). The CDR3 covers 17 residues. The V end lost 0 bases, the J end lost 4 bases, and 16 bases lay between the germline ends. Per germline, CDR1 SGHRS and CDR2 YFSETQ.

This clone was seen more than once but under ten times. V is TRBV2 and J is TRBJ2-5, with 11 nucleotides matching TRBD2. J gave up 5 bases and V 4 bases, and 3 bases lay outside the gene matches. The germline CDR1 and CDR2 sequences are SNHLY and FYNNEI. The CDR3 consists of 14 residues. The chain's CDR3 is CASSVTSGGETQYF. The CDR3 DNA is TGTGCCAGCAGTGTTACTAGCGGGGGCGAGACCCAGTACTTC.

With regard to this clone: In this CDR3 the conserved last residue, phenylalanine or tryptophan, is missing, so a read error is likely. This rearrangement joins TRBV6-5 to TRBJ1-2, with 7 bases lining up with TRBD1. The germline CDR1 and CDR2 sequences are MNHEY and SVGAGI. The trim removed 5 bases at V and 5 bases at J, leaving 2 bases unmatched. CDR3 size: 12 residues. The DNA for the CDR3 is TGTGCCAGCAGTCGGGACAGATATGGCTACACCCTC. Its protein is CASSRDRYGYTL.

About this clone: A junction end diverges from the germline sequence, so it may reflect a read error. The rearrangement links TRBV5-6 to TRBJ2-4; D may be TRBD1 (5 bases). The CDR3 is made up of 14 amino acids. Per the germline V gene, CDR1 is SGHDT and CDR2 is YYEEEE. The CDR3 here is CASNLQGTKNIQYF. The CDR3 DNA follows: TGTGCCAGCAACTTGCAGGGAACCAAAAACATTCAGTACTTC.

The rearrangement joins TRBV28 to TRBJ2-1, with 8 bases fitting TRBD2. The CDR3 consists of 11 residues. Germline CDR1 MDHEN, CDR2 SYDVKM. Trimming took 10 bases from V and 10 from J; bases not matched to a gene: 6. CDR3 region: CANSRGGEQFF. The DNA for the CDR3 is TGTGCCAACTCACGGGGGGGCGAGCAGTTCTTC.

This clone was counted only a few times. The V call is TRBV7-9, the J call TRBJ2-3; 8 bases line up with TRBD1. The germline V gene encodes CDR1 SEHNR and CDR2 FQNEAQ (reference sequence). J was trimmed by 1 base and V by 4 bases; bases with no gene match: 7. The CDR3 totals 16 residues. The CDR3 spells CASSSQGAIGTDTQYF. The CDR3, as DNA: TGTGCCAGCAGCTCTCAGGGGGCGATCGGCACAGATACGCAGTATTTT. Combining the CDR3 with reference TRBV7-9 and TRBJ2-3 gives the whole variable domain DTGVSQNPRHKITKRGQNVTFRCDPISEHNRLYWYRQTLGQGPEFLTYFQNEAQLEKSRLLSDRFSAERPKGSFSTLEIQRTEQGDSAMYLCASSSQGAIGTDTQYFGPGTRLTVL.

The chain employs TRBV5-1 and TRBJ2-1; TRBD2 agrees at 10 bases. After removal of 1 base from V and 5 bases from J, the junction contained 9 bases not matched to a gene. Germline V lookup: CDR1 SGHRS, CDR2 YFSETQ. The CDR3 is made up of 17 amino acids. CDR3 DNA: TGCGCCAGCAGCTTGTTATTAGCGGGGGGCGTGAACAATGAGCAGTTCTTC. It encodes CASSLLLAGGVNNEQFF. Combining the CDR3 with reference TRBV5-1 and TRBJ2-1 gives the whole variable domain KAGVTQTPRYLIKTRGQQVTLSCSPISGHRSVSWYQQTPGQGLQFLFEYFSETQRNKGNFPGRFSGRQFSNSRSEMNVSTLELGDSALYLCASSLLLAGGVNNEQFFGPGTRLTVL.

The sample holds a few counts of this clone. The rearrangement links TRBV7-9 to TRBJ2-7, with 7 nucleotides matching TRBD2. Trimming took 3 bases from V and 0 from J; bases not matched to a gene: 5. Per the germline V gene, CDR1 is SEHNR and CDR2 is FQNEAQ (reference sequence). The CDR3 spans 15 residues. The CDR3 DNA follows: TGTGCCAGCAGCTTGTACAGCGGGGCCTCCTACGAGCAGTACTTC. Protein sequence: CASSLYSGASYEQYF.

The chain combines TRBV6-1 with TRBJ1-1; 7 bases are a match to TRBD1. Germline-derived CDR1 and CDR2 are MNHNS and SASEGT. The CDR3 contains 13 residues. V was clipped by 10 bases and J by 4 bases; unmatched bases: 9. CDR3 sequence (DNA): TGTGCCACAACACAGGGGAGAAGCACTGAAGCTTTCTTT. Translation: CATTQGRSTEAFF.

The chain is built from TRBV30 and TRBJ1-2; D gene uncertain. CDR3 length: 12 residues. Trimming pared 4 bases from V and 3 bases from J, leaving 9 bases between. Germline V gives CDR1 GTSNPN, CDR2 SVGIG (reference sequence). CDR3 in amino acids: CAWTWGDYGYTF. CDR3 coding DNA: TGTGCCTGGACCTGGGGAGACTATGGCTACACCTTC.

This chain connects TRBV6-6 to TRBJ2-1; TRBD2 agrees at 13 bases. Germline values: CDR1 MNHNY, CDR2 SVGAGI (reference sequence). This CDR3 comprises 16 residues. V gave up 5 bases and J gave up 7 bases; unmatched junction bases: 8. CDR3 sequence reads: CASSLRLAGGGNEQFF. For the CDR3, the DNA is TGTGCCAGCAGTCTTCGACTAGCGGGGGGCGGGAATGAGCAGTTCTTC.

This clone was detected only a few times. The V and J genes are TRBV5-4 and TRBJ2-6; maybe TRBD2 (6 bases). This CDR3 is built from 15 residues. Germline V gene data show CDR1 as SGHNT and CDR2 as YYREEE (reference sequence). With 4 bases removed from V and 2 bases from J, the gap between germline ends came to 10 bases. As DNA, the CDR3 is TGTGCCAGCAGCAACGGGGGTACTGGGGCCAACGTCCTGACTTTC. It translates to CASSNGGTGANVLTF.

In this sample, this clone turned up once. V and J are TRBV9 and TRBJ2-3, with D hard to call. Trimming removed 0 bases from V and 7 bases from J, with 18 bases in between. Germline-derived CDR1 and CDR2 are SGDLS and YYNGEE. This CDR3 spans 16 amino acids. The CDR3 bases are TGTGCCAGCAGCGTAGAAGGTTTTGGGCAATCTAATACGCAGTATTTT. This encodes CASSVEGFGQSNTQYF.

The J gene is TRBJ1-4, the V gene TRBV7-2; TRBD1 aligns across 8 bases. The CDR3 is 15 amino acids. Germline-derived CDR1 and CDR2 are SGHTA and FQGNSA. Trimming removed 5 bases from V and 8 bases from J; junction bases left unmatched: 10. This CDR3 is CASSVDRGIREKLFF. DNA for the CDR3: TGTGCCAGCAGCGTTGACAGGGGTATAAGGGAAAAACTGTTTTTT. Filled out from reference TRBV7-2 and TRBJ1-4, the complete variable domain reads GAGVSQSPSNKVTEKGKDVELRCDPISGHTALYWYRQSLGQGLEFLIYFQGNSAPDKSGLPSDRFSAERTGGSVSTLTIQRTQQEDSAVYLCASSVDRGIREKLFFGSGTQLSVL.

The chain combines TRBV30 with TRBJ2-6; possible D gene TRBD1, 5 bases. This CDR3 contains 14 residues. Per germline, CDR1 GTSNPN and CDR2 SVGIG (reference sequence). Between the trimmed V and J ends, which lost 1 base and 6 bases, there was a span of 10 bases. DNA of the CDR3: TGTGCCTGGAGTGAAGGGGCTGAGGCCAACGTCCTGACTTTC. Amino acids: CAWSEGAEANVLTF.

V and J are TRBV5-4 and TRBJ1-4; maybe TRBD1 (6 bases). V lost 5 bases, J lost 5 bases, and 13 bases lay in between. The CDR3 runs 14 residues. Germline V gives CDR1 SGHNT, CDR2 YYREEE (reference sequence). CDR3 protein: CASSPDSGNEKLFF. CDR3 nucleotides: TGTGCCAGCAGTCCGGACAGTGGGAATGAAAAACTGTTTTTT.

V gene TRBV25-1 combines with J gene TRBJ1-2; D gene ambiguous. Germline V gene data show CDR1 as MGHDK and CDR2 as SYGVNS. The CDR3 sequence is 15 residues long. V lost 1 base, J lost 6 bases, and 15 bases lay in between. The CDR3 coding sequence is TGTGCCAGCAGTGAATGGCAGAAGGTCGGGGATGGCTACACCTTC. Translation: CASSEWQKVGDGYTF.

The genes are TRBV9 and TRBJ2-5; D perhaps matches TRBD1 (7 bases). This CDR3 is built from 14 residues. Germline V gene data show CDR1 as SGDLS and CDR2 as YYNGEE. Trimming pared 3 bases from V and 8 bases from J, leaving 17 bases between. CDR3 region: CASSEDREVKTQYF. The DNA for the CDR3 is TGTGCCAGCAGCGAAGACAGGGAGGTGAAAACCCAGTACTTC.

This chain links TRBV5-4 with TRBJ2-7; 10 bases agree with TRBD1. Germline values: CDR1 SGHNT, CDR2 YYREEE (reference sequence). The CDR3 runs 15 residues. V gave up 3 bases and J gave up 4 bases; unmatched junction bases: 7. In DNA form, the CDR3 reads TGTGCCAGCAGCTACCCCCGGGACAGGGGATACGAGCAGTACTTC. Amino acid sequence: CASSYPRDRGYEQYF.

The chain couples TRBV7-9 to TRBJ1-1; 7 bases align to TRBD1. Trimming at V came to 5 bases and at J to 0 bases, leaving 6 bases not matched to a gene. The CDR3 length is 15 residues. From germline, CDR1 is SEHNR and CDR2 FQNEAQ (reference sequence). Here the CDR3 reads CASSPNDRVNTEAFF. In DNA, the CDR3 is TGTGCCAGCAGCCCAAATGACAGGGTGAACACTGAAGCTTTCTTT.

The V gene is TRBV27, the J gene TRBJ2-7; possible D gene TRBD2, 5 bases. The V gene's germline CDR1 is MNHEY and CDR2 SMNVEV (reference sequence). CDR3 length equals 12 residues. V lost 5 bases and J lost 4, with 9 bases in between. Written as DNA, the CDR3 is TGTGCCAGCAGTATCCGAGGGTACGAGCAGTACTTC. Amino acid sequence: CASSIRGYEQYF.